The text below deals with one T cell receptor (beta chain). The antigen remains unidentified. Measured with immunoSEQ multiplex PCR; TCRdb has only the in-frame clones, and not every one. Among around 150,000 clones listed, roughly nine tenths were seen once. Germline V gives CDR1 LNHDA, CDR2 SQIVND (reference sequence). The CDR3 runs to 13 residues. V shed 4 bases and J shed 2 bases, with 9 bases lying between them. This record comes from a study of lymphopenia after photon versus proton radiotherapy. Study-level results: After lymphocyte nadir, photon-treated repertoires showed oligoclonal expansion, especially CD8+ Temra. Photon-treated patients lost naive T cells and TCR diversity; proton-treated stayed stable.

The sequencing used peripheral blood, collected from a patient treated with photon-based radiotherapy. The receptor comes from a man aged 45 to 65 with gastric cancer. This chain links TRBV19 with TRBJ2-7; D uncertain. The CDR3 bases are TGTGCCAGTAGTACCTCACCAGCCTACGAGCAGTACTTC. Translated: CASSTSPAYEQYF.